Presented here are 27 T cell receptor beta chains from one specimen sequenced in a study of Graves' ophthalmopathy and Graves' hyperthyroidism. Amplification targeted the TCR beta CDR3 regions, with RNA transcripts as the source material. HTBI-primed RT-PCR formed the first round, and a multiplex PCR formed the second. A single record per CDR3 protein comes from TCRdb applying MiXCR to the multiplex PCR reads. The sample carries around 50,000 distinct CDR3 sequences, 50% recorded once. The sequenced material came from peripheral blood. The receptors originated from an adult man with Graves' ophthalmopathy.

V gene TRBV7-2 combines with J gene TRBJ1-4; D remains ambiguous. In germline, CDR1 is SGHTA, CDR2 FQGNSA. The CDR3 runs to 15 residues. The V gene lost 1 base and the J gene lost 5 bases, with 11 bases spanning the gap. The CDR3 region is CASSLGLAHNEKLFF. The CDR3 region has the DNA TGTGCCAGCAGCTTAGGGCTAGCGCACAATGAAAAACTGTTTTTT.

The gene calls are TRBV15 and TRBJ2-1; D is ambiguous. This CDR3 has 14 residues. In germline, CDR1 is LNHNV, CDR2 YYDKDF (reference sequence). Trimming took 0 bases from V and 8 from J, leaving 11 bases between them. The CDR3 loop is CATSREGSLDEQFF. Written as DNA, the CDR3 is TGTGCCACCAGCAGAGAGGGTAGCCTGGATGAGCAGTTCTTC.

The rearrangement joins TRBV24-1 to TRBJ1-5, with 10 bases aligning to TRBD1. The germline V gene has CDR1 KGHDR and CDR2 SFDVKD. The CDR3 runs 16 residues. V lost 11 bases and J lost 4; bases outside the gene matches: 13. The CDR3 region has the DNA TGTGCCAGCAGAAGAAGCGGGACAGGGGAAAATCAGCCCCAGCATTTT. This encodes CASRRSGTGENQPQHF.

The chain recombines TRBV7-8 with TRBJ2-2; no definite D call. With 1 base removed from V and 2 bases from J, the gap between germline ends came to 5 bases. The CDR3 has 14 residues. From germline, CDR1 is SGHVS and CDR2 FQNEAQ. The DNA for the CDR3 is TGTGCCAGCAGCTTAGGCAGAAACACCGGGGAGCTGTTTTTT. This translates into CASSLGRNTGELFF.

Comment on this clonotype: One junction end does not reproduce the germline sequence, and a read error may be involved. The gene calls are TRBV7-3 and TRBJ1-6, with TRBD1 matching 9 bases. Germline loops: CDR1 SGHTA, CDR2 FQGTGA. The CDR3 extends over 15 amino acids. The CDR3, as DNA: TGTGCCAGCAGCTTAACGGGACAGGGAGCTTCACCCCTCCTCTTT. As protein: CASSLTGQGASPLLF.

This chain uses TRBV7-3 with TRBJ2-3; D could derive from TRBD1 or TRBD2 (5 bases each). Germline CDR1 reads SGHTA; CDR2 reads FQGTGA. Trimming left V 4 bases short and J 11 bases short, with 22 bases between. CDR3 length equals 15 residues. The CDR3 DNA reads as TGTGCCAGCAGCTCGACGAGGGGCGCCTCGGGTGAGCAGTATTTT. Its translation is CASSSTRGASGEQYF.

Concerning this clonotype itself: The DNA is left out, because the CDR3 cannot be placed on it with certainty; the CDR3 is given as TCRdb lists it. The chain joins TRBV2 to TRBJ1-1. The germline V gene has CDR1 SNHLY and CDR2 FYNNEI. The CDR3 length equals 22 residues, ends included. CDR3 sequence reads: CASKGPLDYGYTFGSGTTEAFF.

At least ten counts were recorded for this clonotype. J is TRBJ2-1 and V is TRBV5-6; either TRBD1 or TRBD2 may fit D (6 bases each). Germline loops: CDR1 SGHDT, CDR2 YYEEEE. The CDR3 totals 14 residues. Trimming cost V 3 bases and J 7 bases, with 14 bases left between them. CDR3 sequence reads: CASSSSGAGNEQFF. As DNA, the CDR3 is TGTGCCAGCAGCTCTTCGGGGGCAGGGAATGAGCAGTTCTTC. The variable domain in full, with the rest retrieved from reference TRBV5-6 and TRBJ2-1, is DAGVTQSPTHLIKTRGQQVTLRCSPKSGHDTVSWYQQALGQGPQFIFQYYEEEERQRGNFPDRFSGHQFPNYSSELNVNALLLGDSALYLCASSSSGAGNEQFFGPGTRLTVL.

The CDR3 nucleotides read TGTGCCAGCAGTGAAGGGGGGGGGGCCAAAAACATTCAGTACTTC. Translation: CASSEGGGAKNIQYF. This chain uses TRBV25-1 with TRBJ2-4; 7 bases are shared with TRBD2. This CDR3 spans 15 amino acids. Germline loops: CDR1 MGHDK, CDR2 SYGVNS. The V and J ends lost 2 bases and 1 base, in that order; junction bases with no gene match: 2.

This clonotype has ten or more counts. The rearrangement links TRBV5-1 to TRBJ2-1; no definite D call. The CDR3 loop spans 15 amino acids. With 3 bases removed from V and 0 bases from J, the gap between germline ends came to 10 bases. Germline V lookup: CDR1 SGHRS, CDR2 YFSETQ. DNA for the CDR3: TGCGCCAGCAGCTCCGGAACTGACTCCTACAATGAGCAGTTCTTC. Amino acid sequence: CASSSGTDSYNEQFF. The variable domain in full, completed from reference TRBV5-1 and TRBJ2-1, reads KAGVTQTPRYLIKTRGQQVTLSCSPISGHRSVSWYQQTPGQGLQFLFEYFSETQRNKGNFPGRFSGRQFSNSRSEMNVSTLELGDSALYLCASSSGTDSYNEQFFGPGTRLTVL.

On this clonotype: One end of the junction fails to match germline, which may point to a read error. In DNA, the CDR3 is TGCGCCAGCAGGGAGGTAACAGGGCGCGGGGAGCTGTTTTTT. This encodes CASREVTGRGELFF. The chain couples TRBV6-9 to TRBJ2-2; D tentatively fits TRBD1 or TRBD2 (6 bases each). Looked up from germline, CDR1 is MNHGY and CDR2 is SVAAGI. CDR3 length: 14 amino acids.

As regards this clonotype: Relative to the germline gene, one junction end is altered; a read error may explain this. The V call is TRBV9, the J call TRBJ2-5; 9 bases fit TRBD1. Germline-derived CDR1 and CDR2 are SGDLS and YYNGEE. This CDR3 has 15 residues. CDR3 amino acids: CASSLGTGWGETQCF. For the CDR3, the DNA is TGTGCCAGCAGCCTCGGGACAGGGTGGGGGGAGACCCAGTGCTTC.

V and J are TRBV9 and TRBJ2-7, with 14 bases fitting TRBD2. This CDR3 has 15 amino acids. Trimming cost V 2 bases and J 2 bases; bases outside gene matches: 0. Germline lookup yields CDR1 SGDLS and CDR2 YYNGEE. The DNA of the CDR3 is TGTGCCAGCAGCGTGACTAGCGGGAGGGCCTACGAGCAGTACTTC. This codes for CASSVTSGRAYEQYF.

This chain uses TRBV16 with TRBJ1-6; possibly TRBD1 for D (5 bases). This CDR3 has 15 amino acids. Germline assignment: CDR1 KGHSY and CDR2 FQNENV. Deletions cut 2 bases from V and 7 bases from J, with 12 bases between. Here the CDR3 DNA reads TGTGCCAGCAGCCAAGAGCAGGGAGTGAATTCACCCCTCCACTTT. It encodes CASSQEQGVNSPLHF.

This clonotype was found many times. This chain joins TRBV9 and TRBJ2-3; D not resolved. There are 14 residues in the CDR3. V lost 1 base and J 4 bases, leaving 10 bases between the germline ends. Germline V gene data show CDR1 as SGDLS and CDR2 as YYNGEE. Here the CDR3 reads CASSVIASPDTQYF. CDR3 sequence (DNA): TGTGCCAGCAGCGTAATTGCATCCCCAGATACGCAGTATTTT.

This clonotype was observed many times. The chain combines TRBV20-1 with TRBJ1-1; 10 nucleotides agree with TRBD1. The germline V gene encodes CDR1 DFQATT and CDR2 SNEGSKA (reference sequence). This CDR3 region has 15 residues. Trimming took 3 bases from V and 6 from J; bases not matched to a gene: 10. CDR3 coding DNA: TGCAGTGCTAGGGTCCCGGGACAGGGGATCGCTGAAGCTTTCTTT. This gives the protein CSARVPGQGIAEAFF.

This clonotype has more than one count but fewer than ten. CDR3 residues: CASSPAQAYGNTIYF. DNA of the CDR3: TGCGCCAGCAGCCCAGCACAGGCCTACGGAAACACCATATATTTT. The rearrangement joins TRBV5-1 to TRBJ1-3, with D perhaps matching TRBD1 (5 bases). V was trimmed by 4 bases and J by 4 bases, leaving 15 bases between them. Germline CDR1 reads SGHRS; CDR2 reads YFSETQ. The CDR3 consists of 15 residues.

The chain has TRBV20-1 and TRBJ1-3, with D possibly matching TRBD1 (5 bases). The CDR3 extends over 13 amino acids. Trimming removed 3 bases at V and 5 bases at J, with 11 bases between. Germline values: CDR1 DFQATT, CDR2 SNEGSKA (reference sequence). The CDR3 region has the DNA TGCAGTGCTAGTCAGGGAAGTCGAAACACCATATATTTT. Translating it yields CSASQGSRNTIYF.

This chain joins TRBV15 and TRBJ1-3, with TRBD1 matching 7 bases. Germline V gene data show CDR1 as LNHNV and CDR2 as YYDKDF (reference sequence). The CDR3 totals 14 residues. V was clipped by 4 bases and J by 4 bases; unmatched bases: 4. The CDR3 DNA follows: TGTGCCACCAGCAACGACAGGGTGGGAAACACCATATATTTT. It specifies CATSNDRVGNTIYF. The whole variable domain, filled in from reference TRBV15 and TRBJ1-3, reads DAMVIQNPRYQVTQFGKPVTLSCSQTLNHNVMYWYQQKSSQAPKLLFHYYDKDFNNEADTPDNFQSRRPNTSFCFLDIRSPGLGDTAMYLCATSNDRVGNTIYFGEGSWLTVV.

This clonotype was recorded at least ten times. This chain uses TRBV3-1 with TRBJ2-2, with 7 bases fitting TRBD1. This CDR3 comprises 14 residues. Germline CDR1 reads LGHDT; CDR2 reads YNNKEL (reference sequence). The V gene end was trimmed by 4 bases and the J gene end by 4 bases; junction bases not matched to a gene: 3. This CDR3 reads CASSPRTGTGELFF. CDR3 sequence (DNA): TGTGCCAGCAGCCCCCGGACAGGCACCGGGGAGCTGTTTTTT.

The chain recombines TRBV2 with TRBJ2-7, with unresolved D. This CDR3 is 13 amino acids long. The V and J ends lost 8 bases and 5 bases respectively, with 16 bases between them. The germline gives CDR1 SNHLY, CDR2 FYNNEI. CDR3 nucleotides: TGTGCCAGCGGCAGTTTCAATCCCGACGAGCAGTACTTC. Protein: CASGSFNPDEQYF.

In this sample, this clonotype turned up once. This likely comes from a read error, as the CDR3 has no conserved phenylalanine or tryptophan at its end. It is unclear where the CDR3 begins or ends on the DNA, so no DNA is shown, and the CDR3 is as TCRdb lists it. CDR3 sequence: CASSLSLADEQFC. The V gene is TRBV7-9, the J gene TRBJ1-1. The CDR3 totals 13 residues, both ends included. Germline assignment: CDR1 SEHNR and CDR2 FQNEAQ (reference sequence).

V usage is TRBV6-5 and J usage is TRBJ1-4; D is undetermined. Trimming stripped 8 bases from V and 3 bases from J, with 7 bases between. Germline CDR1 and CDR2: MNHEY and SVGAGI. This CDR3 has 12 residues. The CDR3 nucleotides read TGTGCCAGCGGACGGTCTAATGAAAAACTGTTTTTT. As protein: CASGRSNEKLFF.

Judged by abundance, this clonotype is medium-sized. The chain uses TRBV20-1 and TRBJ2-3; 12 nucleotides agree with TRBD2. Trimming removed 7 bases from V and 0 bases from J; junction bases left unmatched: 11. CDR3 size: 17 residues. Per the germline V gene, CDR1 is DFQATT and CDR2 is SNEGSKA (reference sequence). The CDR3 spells CSVGGLAGGPSTDTQYF. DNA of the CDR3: TGCAGTGTAGGAGGGCTAGCGGGAGGGCCCAGCACAGATACGCAGTATTTT.

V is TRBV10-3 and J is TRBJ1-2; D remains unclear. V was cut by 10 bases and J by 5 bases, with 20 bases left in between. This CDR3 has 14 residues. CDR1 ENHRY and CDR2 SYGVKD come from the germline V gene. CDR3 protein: CASSPAGETYGYTF. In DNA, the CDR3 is TGTGCCAGTTCCCCCGCGGGCGAAACTTATGGCTACACCTTC.

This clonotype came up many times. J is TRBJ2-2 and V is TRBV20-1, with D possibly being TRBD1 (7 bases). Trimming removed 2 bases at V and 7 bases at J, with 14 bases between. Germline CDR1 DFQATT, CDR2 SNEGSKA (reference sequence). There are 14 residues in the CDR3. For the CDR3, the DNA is TGCAGTGCTAGACAGGGGGGCCCGGGCGGGGAGCTGTTTTTT. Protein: CSARQGGPGGELFF.

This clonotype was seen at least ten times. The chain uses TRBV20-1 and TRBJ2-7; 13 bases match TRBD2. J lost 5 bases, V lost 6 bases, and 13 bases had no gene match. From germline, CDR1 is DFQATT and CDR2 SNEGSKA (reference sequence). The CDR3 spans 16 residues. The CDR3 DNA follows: TGCAGTGCCCCTATTGGACTAGCGGGAGTTCCTAACGAGCAGTACTTC. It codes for CSAPIGLAGVPNEQYF.